Listed here is a single TCR beta chain. Libraries were prepared by immunoSEQ multiplex PCR; TCRdb keeps only in-frame clonotypes and omits some of them. The top ten clones hold 1.4% of a sample with 70,000 to 85,000 clones, 92% of them seen once. The sample belongs to a study of T cell changes during pregnancy in multiple sclerosis. The CDR3 covers 15 residues. Germline V gene sequence: CDR1 MNHEY, CDR2 SVGAGI. Unmatched junction bases numbered 3, after V lost 0 bases and J lost 8 bases. The V gene is TRBV6-5, the J gene TRBJ1-6; 8 bases agree with TRBD1. This sequence was found in a female donor with multiple sclerosis, enrolled in a pregnancy study. The sequencing used peripheral blood, collected before pregnancy. The CDR3 is CASSYSNRGDSPLHF. The CDR3 nucleotides read TGTGCCAGCAGTTACTCGAACAGGGGGGATTCACCCCTCCACTTT.